This TCR beta chain was recovered during a study of blood T cell repertoires in COVID-19. The assay was immunoSEQ multiplex PCR, and TCRdb's table has in-frame clones only and misses some. In the table there are some 340,000 clones, roughly 90% of which are singletons. Within 2 weeks before study entry, exposed participants met a COVID-19 case. The CDR3 covers 18 residues. J was trimmed by 2 bases and V by 0 bases; bases with no gene match: 11. The germline CDR1 and CDR2 sequences are ENHRY and SYGVKD. The source material was PBMCs or T cells enriched from blood (not recorded which). The source of this sequence is a woman aged 25 to 39 who had been exposed to COVID-19. The rearrangement joins TRBV10-3 to TRBJ1-1; 8 bases line up with TRBD1. In DNA, the CDR3 is TGTGCCATCAGTGAGTCGTTCAGGGGGCCATCGCCAAACACTGAAGCTTTCTTT. It specifies CAISESFRGPSPNTEAFF.